What follows are 17 T cell receptor beta chains derived from one specimen sequenced in a study of beta chain features in type 1 diabetes. Every bit of the isolated RNA underwent reverse transcription, so sequencing read expressed TCRB transcripts. Sequencing was performed with immunoSEQ multiplex PCR; in TCRdb, only in-frame clones are kept and a portion is missing. The table records about 44,000 clones, around 50% of them present only once. Sequencing was done on a sample of Tregs from blood. These receptors all stem from a woman aged 18-29 years in good health.

The genes are TRBV5-6 and TRBJ2-1; 13 bases align to TRBD2. The CDR3 runs 15 residues. V was pared by 2 bases and J by 4 bases, with 0 bases of the junction left unmatched. Germline V lookup: CDR1 SGHDT, CDR2 YYEEEE. This CDR3 reads CASSLLAGGYNEQFF. DNA of the CDR3: TGTGCCAGCAGCTTACTAGCGGGAGGGTACAATGAGCAGTTCTTC.

The V call is TRBV18, the J call TRBJ2-2, with 11 bases matching TRBD2. Trimming cost V 2 bases and J 7 bases; bases outside gene matches: 6. There are 16 residues in the CDR3. Germline values: CDR1 KGHSH, CDR2 LQKENI. The CDR3 DNA sequence: TGTGCCAGCTCACCATTGACTAGCGGGAAAGGCGGGGAGCTGTTTTTT. This gives the protein CASSPLTSGKGGELFF. Full variable domain (missing parts from reference TRBV18 and TRBJ2-2): NAGVMQNPRHLVRRRGQEARLRCSPMKGHSHVYWYRQLPEEGLKFMVYLQKENIIDESGMPKERFSAEFPKEGPSILRIQQVVRGDSAAYFCASSPLTSGKGGELFFGEGSRLTVL.

The chain has TRBV18 and TRBJ2-1; TRBD2 aligns across 7 bases. The junction had 9 bases not matched to a gene; V was cut back by 3 bases and J by 10 bases. CDR1 KGHSH and CDR2 LQKENI come from the germline V gene. The CDR3 is 14 amino acids. CDR3 sequence reads: CASSPGGYQSEQFF. For the CDR3, the DNA is TGTGCCAGCTCACCCGGGGGGTACCAATCAGAGCAGTTCTTC.

This clone came up a few times. V and J are TRBV25-1 and TRBJ2-1; TRBD2 matches at 10 bases. The V and J ends lost 6 bases and 4 bases, in that order; junction bases with no gene match: 6. The length of the CDR3 is 15 residues. The V gene's germline CDR1 is MGHDK and CDR2 SYGVNS. Here the CDR3 DNA reads TGTGCCAGCAGGCTAGCGGGAGTATCGTACAATGAGCAGTTCTTC. Translation gives CASRLAGVSYNEQFF.

The rearrangement joins TRBV7-2 to TRBJ2-7; 7 bases line up with TRBD2. J was trimmed by 2 bases and V by 0 bases; bases with no gene match: 10. The CDR3 consists of 17 residues. Germline CDR1 reads SGHTA; CDR2 reads FQGNSA. DNA of the CDR3: TGTGCCAGCAGCTTAGCGCTAGCGCGGGAGTACCCCTACGAGCAGTACTTC. Residues: CASSLALAREYPYEQYF.

This clone is a singleton in its sample. V and J are TRBV5-1 and TRBJ1-4; TRBD1 agrees at 12 bases. Per germline, CDR1 SGHRS and CDR2 YFSETQ. The junction had 6 bases not matched to a gene; V was cut back by 1 base and J by 8 bases. This CDR3 comprises 16 residues. The CDR3 here is CASSLRGQGAEEKLFF. The CDR3 coding sequence is TGCGCCAGCAGCTTGAGGGGACAGGGGGCCGAGGAAAAACTGTTTTTT.

The CDR3 reads CASNRAPREQPQHF. The CDR3 DNA reads as TGTGCCAGTAACCGGGCCCCGCGGGAGCAGCCCCAGCATTTT. The rearrangement uses TRBV2 and TRBJ1-5; D remains unclear. CDR1 is SNHLY and CDR2 is FYNNEI in the germline V gene. This CDR3 contains 14 residues. V was trimmed by 9 bases and J by 7 bases, leaving 19 bases between them.

This clone showed up just a few times. The chain joins TRBV19 to TRBJ1-3; D may be TRBD1 (5 bases). CDR1 is LNHDA, CDR2 SQIVND, per germline (reference sequence). The CDR3 contains 16 residues. Trimming removed 4 bases from V and 0 bases from J, with 13 bases in between. CDR3 bases: TGTGCCAGTAGTACGACTCGGGGGTCCTCTGGAAACACCATATATTTT. Translation: CASSTTRGSSGNTIYF. The full variable domain, rest sourced from reference TRBV19 and TRBJ1-3, is DGGITQSPKYLFRKEGQNVTLSCEQNLNHDAMYWYRQDPGQGLRLIYYSQIVNDFQKGDIAEGYSVSREKKESFPLTVTSAQKNPTAFYLCASSTTRGSSGNTIYFGEGSWLTVV.

The genes are TRBV6-1 and TRBJ2-7, with D possibly TRBD2 on 6 matching bases. This CDR3 contains 14 residues. Germline V gene sequence: CDR1 MNHNS, CDR2 SASEGT. V was cut by 5 bases and J by 7 bases, with 18 bases left in between. CDR3 nucleotides: TGTGCCAGCAGTTCCCCGGGACTCACGTGGGAGCAGTACTTC. This translates into CASSSPGLTWEQYF.

V gene TRBV20-1 combines with J gene TRBJ2-1; D is unresolved. The CDR3 contains 11 residues. V lost 6 bases to trimming and J lost 12 bases, with 15 bases between them. CDR1 is DFQATT and CDR2 is SNEGSKA in the germline V gene (reference sequence). The CDR3, as DNA: TGCAGTGCCCCCGGTCGTTCTTCGCAGTTCTTC. Protein: CSAPGRSSQFF.

This chain uses TRBV9 with TRBJ2-3, with D uncertain. The V gene's germline CDR1 is SGDLS and CDR2 YYNGEE. The CDR3 has 14 residues. Trimming shortened V by 5 bases and J by 2 bases, and 12 bases separated the two germline ends. The CDR3: CASSLSTNTDTQYF. The CDR3 DNA follows: TGTGCCAGCAGTCTTTCAACTAACACAGATACGCAGTATTTT.

The V and J genes are TRBV7-3 and TRBJ2-1; D gene unclear. The CDR3 is 15 residues long. The germline V gene has CDR1 SGHTA and CDR2 FQGTGA. The V gene lost 1 base and the J gene lost 2 bases, with 9 bases spanning the gap. CDR3 in amino acids: CASSLNGQTYNEQFF. The DNA of the CDR3 is TGTGCCAGCAGCTTAAATGGGCAAACCTACAATGAGCAGTTCTTC.

This clone turned up a few times. The rearrangement joins TRBV18 to TRBJ1-4, with 9 bases identical to TRBD1. Losses at the gene ends were 5 bases for V and 5 bases for J; bases not matched to a gene: 6. The CDR3 runs to 15 residues. Germline CDR1 and CDR2: KGHSH and LQKENI. The CDR3 loop is CASSRGTGRNEKLFF. The CDR3 nucleotides are TGTGCCAGCTCAAGAGGGACAGGGAGGAATGAAAAACTGTTTTTT.

The V gene is TRBV2, the J gene TRBJ2-4, with TRBD1 matching 10 bases. The V gene end was trimmed by 5 bases and the J gene end by 8 bases; junction bases not matched to a gene: 3. Germline V gives CDR1 SNHLY, CDR2 FYNNEI. The CDR3 runs to 13 residues. CDR3: CASSRGQGDIQYF. The CDR3 bases are TGTGCCAGCAGTAGAGGACAGGGGGACATTCAGTACTTC.

The rearrangement links TRBV5-1 to TRBJ2-3; 7 nucleotides line up with TRBD1. The CDR3 loop spans 16 amino acids. With V trimmed by 0 bases and J by 5 bases, 9 bases remained unmatched. Looked up from germline, CDR1 is SGHRS and CDR2 is YFSETQ. This CDR3 is CASSLGAQGEIDTQYF. The CDR3 nucleotides are TGCGCCAGCAGCTTGGGTGCTCAGGGGGAAATAGATACGCAGTATTTT. Full variable domain (outside the CDR3, taken from reference TRBV5-1 and TRBJ2-3): KAGVTQTPRYLIKTRGQQVTLSCSPISGHRSVSWYQQTPGQGLQFLFEYFSETQRNKGNFPGRFSGRQFSNSRSEMNVSTLELGDSALYLCASSLGAQGEIDTQYFGPGTRLTVL.

A few counts support this clone. This CDR3 reads CASSYGTGRLNEQFF. CDR3 DNA: TGTGCCAGCAGCTACGGGACAGGCCGTCTTAATGAGCAGTTCTTC. The gene calls are TRBV7-2 and TRBJ2-1; TRBD1 matches at 8 bases. CDR1 is SGHTA, CDR2 FQGNSA, per germline. CDR3 length: 15 residues. Unmatched junction bases numbered 9, after V lost 4 bases and J lost 7 bases. Using reference TRBV7-2 and TRBJ2-1 for the parts outside the CDR3, the full variable domain is GAGVSQSPSNKVTEKGKDVELRCDPISGHTALYWYRQSLGQGLEFLIYFQGNSAPDKSGLPSDRFSAERTGGSVSTLTIQRTQQEDSAVYLCASSYGTGRLNEQFFGPGTRLTVL.

In the case of this clone: The junction does not match germline at one end; this may be a read error. The chain uses TRBV5-1 and TRBJ2-7; the D gene could be TRBD1 or TRBD2 (6 bases each). Per germline, CDR1 SGHRS and CDR2 YFSETQ. The CDR3 length is 17 residues. CDR3 nucleotides: TGCGCCAGCAGTTTGGGGAGGCAGGGGATCCAAGTCTACGAGCAGTACTTC. This sequence encodes CASSLGRQGIQVYEQYF.